The sample holds a few counts of the clone carrying this T cell receptor beta chain. Its specificity is unknown. Stated time point: longitudinal time-point 1 (baseline). Trimming at V came to 1 base and at J to 5 bases, leaving 7 bases not matched to a gene. Germline loops: CDR1 DFQATT, CDR2 SNEGSKA (reference sequence). This CDR3 is 15 amino acids long. From the 5' RACE reads, TCRdb called clonotypes with MiXCR, one entry per CDR3 protein. Of roughly 61,000 distinct CDR3 sequences detected, around 11% appear once; the ten largest clones hold about 6.6%. The sample originates from a study of neurological immune-mediated disorders. Study findings and constraints: None of the CDR3 amino acid sequences found in expanded clones was shared across subjects. This suggests that the TCR-beta repertoires were private in all groups.

The sequencing input was PBMCs. The clonotype was recovered from a male donor with HTLV-1-associated myelopathy (HAM/TSP). This sequence joins TRBV20-1 and TRBJ2-7; 11 nucleotides match TRBD2. DNA for the CDR3: TGCAGTGCTAGAGGTAGCGGGGGGGCCTTCGACGAGCAGTACTTC. Translation gives CSARGSGGAFDEQYF.